The entry below gives a single T cell receptor beta chain sequence along with its context. Germline-derived CDR1 and CDR2 are SGHTA and FQGTGA. CDR3 size: 14 residues. Trimming left V 4 bases short and J 5 bases short, with 12 bases between. This specimen belongs to a study of shared clonotypes between healthy human individuals. Clones were read by immunoSEQ multiplex PCR, and TCRdb kept only the in-frame ones, dropping some. The sample shows almost 750,000 clones, over 60% of them seen only once. Material: memory CD4+ T cells sorted from blood. Subset indicated: CD45RA-negative fraction. The chain recombines TRBV7-3 with TRBJ2-1; D possibly corresponds to TRBD1 (6 bases). The clonotype was recovered from a woman in her twenties or thirties in good health. CDR3 nucleotides: TGTGCCAGCAGCTCTCCGGGACATAACAATGAGCAGTTCTTC. Protein sequence: CASSSPGHNNEQFF.